This TCR beta chain is drawn from a study of T cells in Graves' hyperthyroidism and ophthalmopathy. Study-wide results and limits: Model predictions of ophthalmopathy came a median approximately 6.2 months before onset. Appearing also in blood were most of the thyroid clonotypes expanded above 0.001.

Trimming removed 6 bases from V and 3 bases from J; junction bases left unmatched: 11. The CDR3 consists of 15 residues. Germline V CDR1 and CDR2: WSHSY, SAAADI. Amplification of TCR beta CDR3 regions used RNA as the template. With the HTBI primer set, the TCR CDR3 went through a first round of RT-PCR. TCRdb re-derived calls from the multiplex PCR reads in MiXCR, one entry per CDR3 protein. The repertoire holds approximately 690,000 distinct CDR3 sequences, with around 13% as singletons. This clonotype was detected many times. The antigen remains unidentified. The chain is built from TRBV10-2 and TRBJ2-7; 7 nucleotides match TRBD1. This TCR was sampled from a woman aged 50 to 65 with Graves' ophthalmopathy. Sequencing was carried out using blood. The DNA of the CDR3 is TGCGCCAGCAGCCTCGACAGGGTGACCTTCTACGAGCAGTACTTC. The encoded protein is CASSLDRVTFYEQYF.